The present entry profiles one T cell receptor (beta chain) with its context. The libraries were made with immunoSEQ v3. Sequencing depth was some 2 million read pairs for survey level, roughly 4.5-6.5 million for deep. Sequencing used immunoSEQ multiplex PCR; TCRdb keeps in-frame clones, though not all of them. Seen here are tens of thousands of clones, less than 65% observed once, and the top ten hold about 16%. The V and J ends lost 5 bases and 3 bases respectively, with 20 bases between them. The CDR3 has 15 residues. Germline lookup yields CDR1 GTSNPN and CDR2 SVGIG (reference sequence). The data stem from a study of TIL therapy for anti-PD-1-resistant metastatic lung cancer. Time point in this sample: pre-treatment sample, taken before nivolumab and TIL therapy. Pleural nodules or supraclavicular lymph nodes made up most of the excised metastases sampled.

The input for sequencing was tumor tissue, taken at baseline. The chain combines TRBV30 with TRBJ2-7, with D tentatively TRBD2 (7 bases). This receptor was taken from a woman aged 30 to 85 with non-small cell lung cancer. This chain's CDR3 is CAWGPGGLADYEQYF. The CDR3 DNA reads as TGTGCCTGGGGACCCGGGGGGCTAGCGGACTACGAGCAGTACTTC.